One and the same sample provided the 23 T cell receptor beta chains below, sequenced in a study of blood T cell repertoires in COVID-19. Clones were sequenced by immunoSEQ multiplex PCR, and TCRdb holds only the in-frame ones, with some missing. In the table there are about 270,000 clones, around 89% of which are singletons. Input material: PBMCs or T cells enriched from blood (not recorded which). Every receptor here comes from a woman in her fifties or sixties in a cohort exposed to, infected with or recovered from COVID-19 (not recorded which).

The chain joins TRBV5-4 to TRBJ1-2; 7 nucleotides align to TRBD1. The germline V gene encodes CDR1 SGHNT and CDR2 YYREEE (reference sequence). The length of the CDR3 is 15 residues. The V segment lost 1 base and the J segment 8 bases; nucleotides outside the gene matches: 11. In nucleotides, the CDR3 is TGTGCCAGCAGCTTGTCCCTAACAGGGGACCCAGGCTACACCTTC. This sequence encodes CASSLSLTGDPGYTF.

This rearrangement joins TRBV10-2 to TRBJ2-7; no firm D call. V dropped 3 bases and J dropped 4 bases, with 7 bases sitting between them. The CDR3 extends over 12 amino acids. Germline V gene data show CDR1 as WSHSY and CDR2 as SAAADI. CDR3 DNA: TGCGCCAGCAGTGAATCCAGTTACGAGCAGTACTTC. This encodes CASSESSYEQYF.

Only one count was recorded for this clone. The V gene is TRBV2, the J gene TRBJ1-1; 9 bases map to TRBD1. V dropped 7 bases and J dropped 5; count of bases not matched to a gene: 8. The CDR3 runs 14 residues. Germline V CDR1 and CDR2: SNHLY, FYNNEI. CDR3 coding DNA: TGTGCCAGCACCCTGAGGGACAGGGTGACTGAAGCTTTCTTT. It codes for CASTLRDRVTEAFF. The variable domain in full, with the rest retrieved from reference TRBV2 and TRBJ1-1, is EPEVTQTPSHQVTQMGQEVILRCVPISNHLYFYWYRQILGQKVEFLVSFYNNEISEKSEIFDDQFSVERPDGSNFTLKIRSTKLEDSAMYFCASTLRDRVTEAFFGQGTRLTVV.

The J gene is TRBJ2-1, the V gene TRBV19, with TRBD2 matching 9 bases. The CDR3 extends over 16 amino acids. The V and J ends lost 5 bases and 0 bases, in that order; junction bases with no gene match: 5. The V gene's germline CDR1 is LNHDA and CDR2 SQIVND (reference sequence). This chain's CDR3 is CASSSFSGSSYNEQFF. The DNA of the CDR3 is TGTGCCAGTAGTTCTTTTAGCGGGAGCTCCTACAATGAGCAGTTCTTC.

The rearrangement links TRBV5-1 to TRBJ2-1, with 11 bases identical to TRBD2. Germline loops: CDR1 SGHRS, CDR2 YFSETQ. CDR3 length: 15 amino acids. Unmatched junction bases numbered 2, after V lost 0 bases and J lost 6 bases. The CDR3 loop is CASSLGSGRGNEQFF. CDR3 DNA: TGCGCCAGCAGCTTGGGTAGCGGGAGGGGCAATGAGCAGTTCTTC.

The V and J genes are TRBV15 and TRBJ1-6, with D perhaps matching TRBD1 (5 bases). Per the germline V gene, CDR1 is LNHNV and CDR2 is YYDKDF (reference sequence). This CDR3 is built from 18 residues. The ends were cut back, 5 bases at V and 0 bases at J, with 17 bases in the middle. The CDR3 coding sequence is TGTGCCACCAGCGGGGGGTCCAGTCCGAGCTCCTATAATTCACCCCTCCACTTT. It is translated as CATSGGSSPSSYNSPLHF.

The V and J genes are TRBV7-2 and TRBJ2-4; D is unresolved. From germline, CDR1 is SGHTA and CDR2 FQGNSA. This CDR3 region has 19 residues. V gave up 1 base and J gave up 0 bases, with 19 bases separating them. Written as DNA, the CDR3 is TGTGCCAGCAGCTTAGTTGGCACGGCCAGCAGCGTAGCCAAAAACATTCAGTACTTC. Its protein product is CASSLVGTASSVAKNIQYF.

This chain uses TRBV5-1 with TRBJ1-1, with 8 nucleotides matching TRBD1. The CDR3 runs to 13 residues. The J segment lost 1 base and the V segment lost 5 bases, leaving 1 base of the junction unmatched. Germline CDR1 SGHRS, CDR2 YFSETQ. The CDR3 DNA follows: TGCGCCAGCAGTGGACAGGGGAACACTGAAGCTTTCTTT. Protein product: CASSGQGNTEAFF. Full variable domain (rest looked up from reference TRBV5-1 and TRBJ1-1): KAGVTQTPRYLIKTRGQQVTLSCSPISGHRSVSWYQQTPGQGLQFLFEYFSETQRNKGNFPGRFSGRQFSNSRSEMNVSTLELGDSALYLCASSGQGNTEAFFGQGTRLTVV.

This sequence joins TRBV9 and TRBJ2-1; the match to TRBD2 covers 7 bases. Unmatched junction bases numbered 3, after V lost 4 bases and J lost 5 bases. The V gene's germline CDR1 is SGDLS and CDR2 YYNGEE. The CDR3 runs 13 residues. CDR3 residues: CASSTGLNNEQFF. The DNA of the CDR3 is TGTGCCAGCAGCACGGGACTAAACAATGAGCAGTTCTTC.

V usage is TRBV12-3 or TRBV12-4 and J usage is TRBJ2-5; D unclear. The germline V and J ends were trimmed by 4 bases and 1 base, with 7 bases remaining between them. CDR3 size: 13 residues. The CDR3 DNA is TGTGCCAGCAGTTCCGACACCCAAGAGACCCAGTACTTC. Amino acids: CASSSDTQETQYF.

The chain has TRBV3-1 (or the pseudogene TRBV3-2) and TRBJ2-1; D may be TRBD2 (5 bases). V lost 4 bases and J 7 bases, leaving 11 bases between the germline ends. CDR3 length: 13 amino acids. Germline V gene data show CDR1 as LGHDT and CDR2 as YNNKEL (reference sequence). CDR3 in amino acids: CASSRNSGNEQFF. Here the CDR3 DNA reads TGTGCCAGCAGCCGAAACAGCGGAAATGAGCAGTTCTTC.

The rearrangement joins TRBV3-1 (or the pseudogene TRBV3-2) to TRBJ2-5; TRBD2 aligns across 16 bases. This CDR3 comprises 16 residues. The V gene end was trimmed by 4 bases and the J gene end by 2 bases; junction bases not matched to a gene: 1. Germline V gene data show CDR1 as LGHDT and CDR2 as YNNKEL (reference sequence). The CDR3 region has the DNA TGTGCCAGCAGCCCGGGACTAGCGGGAGGGCAAGAGACCCAGTACTTC. It is translated as CASSPGLAGGQETQYF.

The chain has TRBV29-1 and TRBJ2-5, with TRBD2 as a possible D gene (5 bases). The CDR3 length is 11 residues. Germline V gives CDR1 SQVTM, CDR2 ANQGSEA. Trimming cost V 4 bases and J 3 bases, with 6 bases left between them. The CDR3 region is CSVGGKETQYF. DNA for the CDR3: TGCAGCGTTGGAGGGAAAGAGACCCAGTACTTC. The full variable domain, with the rest looked up from reference TRBV29-1 and TRBJ2-5, is SAVISQKPSRDICQRGTSLTIQCQVDSQVTMMFWYRQQPGQSLTLIATANQGSEATYESGFVIDKFPISRPNLTFSTLTVSNMSPEDSSIYLCSVGGKETQYFGPGTRLLVL.

The chain recombines TRBV20-1 with TRBJ2-7; 8 nucleotides align to TRBD2. The CDR3 contains 11 residues. The germline V gene has CDR1 DFQATT and CDR2 SNEGSKA (reference sequence). V lost 3 bases and J lost 7; bases outside the gene matches: 2. The CDR3 DNA is TGCAGTGCTAGTCGCGGGAGGGAGCAGTACTTC. Amino acids: CSASRGREQYF.

This clone was seen once. The chain is built from TRBV30 and TRBJ1-1; 7 bases are shared with TRBD1. Germline CDR1 is GTSNPN and CDR2 is SVGIG (reference sequence). V lost 0 bases and J lost 10; bases outside the gene matches: 8. The CDR3 runs 13 residues. CDR3 protein: CAWSVREGAGAFF. CDR3 bases: TGTGCCTGGAGTGTACGAGAGGGGGCCGGAGCTTTCTTT.

The chain carries TRBV11-2 and TRBJ2-2; D not certain. The V gene's germline CDR1 is SGHAT and CDR2 FQNNGV. This CDR3 comprises 15 residues. Trimming removed 11 bases from V and 3 bases from J, with 19 bases in between. Here the CDR3 reads CAAPRGLIDTGELFF. CDR3 nucleotides: TGTGCCGCCCCACGAGGTTTGATTGACACCGGGGAGCTGTTTTTT.

DNA for the CDR3: TGTGCCAGCAGTGACCAGGGGGTTAGCGGGACTCGAGGGGAGCTGTTTTTT. Its translation: CASSDQGVSGTRGELFF. The gene calls are TRBV6-1 and TRBJ2-2, with D tentatively TRBD2 (8 bases). The CDR3 covers 17 residues. Per germline, CDR1 MNHNS and CDR2 SASEGT. Trimming left V 3 bases short and J 8 bases short, with 22 bases between.

This clone was observed a single time. The chain links TRBV5-1 to TRBJ2-7; D perhaps matches TRBD1 (6 bases). V lost 4 bases to trimming and J lost 0 bases, with 17 bases between them. Germline CDR1 is SGHRS and CDR2 is YFSETQ. The CDR3 consists of 16 residues. This CDR3 reads CASSLVGTLSSYEQYF. The CDR3 DNA is TGCGCCAGCAGCCTGGTAGGGACACTGAGCTCCTACGAGCAGTACTTC.

This rearrangement joins TRBV3-1 (or the pseudogene TRBV3-2) to TRBJ2-4, with 15 positions matching TRBD2. CDR1 is LGHDT and CDR2 is YNNKEL in the germline V gene (reference sequence). The CDR3 covers 17 residues. J gave up 7 bases and V 5 bases, and 9 bases lay outside the gene matches. The CDR3 DNA reads TGTGCCAGCAGCGCCGGGACTAGCGGGAGGATCGGGAACATTCAGTACTTC. Translating gives CASSAGTSGRIGNIQYF.

The rearrangement uses TRBV7-2 and TRBJ2-7; TRBD2 aligns across 7 bases. Germline V gives CDR1 SGHTA, CDR2 FQGNSA. The CDR3 covers 15 residues. V trimming: 5 bases; J trimming: 0 bases; junction bases outside the gene matches: 7. CDR3 sequence: CASSISGLSSYEQYF. For the CDR3, the DNA is TGTGCCAGCAGCATTAGCGGGCTCAGCTCCTACGAGCAGTACTTC.

V is TRBV3-1 (or the pseudogene TRBV3-2) and J is TRBJ2-1, with 10 bases identical to TRBD2. The J segment lost 8 bases and the V segment lost 0 bases, leaving 10 bases of the junction unmatched. In germline, CDR1 is LGHDT, CDR2 YNNKEL (reference sequence). The length of the CDR3 is 17 residues. The CDR3 coding sequence is TGTGCCAGCAGCCAAGACCCACTAGCGGGAAGGGGTTATGAGCAGTTCTTC. It yields the protein CASSQDPLAGRGYEQFF.

This chain joins TRBV5-1 and TRBJ2-2; tentative D call: TRBD1 (5 bases). The CDR3 sequence is 14 residues long. Germline V lookup: CDR1 SGHRS, CDR2 YFSETQ. Trimming removed 6 bases from V and 0 bases from J, with 9 bases in between. CDR3 in DNA: TGCGCCAGCAAGGGGCGTACGAACACCGGGGAGCTGTTTTTT. Encoded protein: CASKGRTNTGELFF.

V and J are TRBV5-4 and TRBJ1-3; TRBD1 agrees at 11 bases. V lost 4 bases to trimming and J lost 3 bases; unmatched junction nucleotides: 6. Germline V gene sequence: CDR1 SGHNT, CDR2 YYREEE (reference sequence). This CDR3 spans 16 amino acids. CDR3 DNA sequence: TGTGCCAGCAGCCCCGGACAGGGGGCGAGTGGAAACACCATATATTTT. Translated: CASSPGQGASGNTIYF.